The rows below give T cell receptor beta chains drawn from one sample of a study of cytomegalovirus exposure and HLA in healthy donors. TCRdb's table, derived via immunoSEQ multiplex PCR, lists solely in-frame clones and lacks some. The table includes roughly 190,000 clones, about three quarters detected once. Sequencing input: PBMCs. These receptors all stem from a woman between 25 and 40 years old in good health and CMV-seropositive. Both conserved end residues are part of each CDR3. A D gene is named only where the DNA matches it firmly. Size tells how often a clone was seen (once, few, many) or the class of an expanded clone, and some rows leave it out.

d_call j_call clone_size v_call cdr3_length cdr3_nt cdr3_aa
- TRBJ2-3 - TRBV5-1 14 TGCGCCAGCAGCGCTGAGGGGGTTCGTGTGGCGCAGTATTTT CASSAEGVRVAQYF
- TRBJ2-7 - TRBV18 14 TGTGCCAGCTCACCCGCCGGGGGAAGCTACGAGCAGTACTTC CASSPAGGSYEQYF
TRBD1 TRBJ2-7 - TRBV9 15 TGTGCCAGCAGCGGTTCCGGGACAGGGGGCAACGAGCAGTACTTC CASSGSGTGGNEQYF
- TRBJ2-3 - TRBV6-5 14 TGTGCCAGCAGATTTAGGACTAGCACAGATACGCAGTATTTT CASRFRTSTDTQYF
- TRBJ1-1 - TRBV6-1 13 TGTGCCAGCGAAGGGACAAGGAACACTGAAGCTTTCTTT CASEGTRNTEAFF
- TRBJ2-7 - TRBV28 15 TGTGCCAGCACCGCCTGGGGCTTCAGCTCCTACGAGCAGTACTTC CASTAWGFSSYEQYF
TRBD1 TRBJ2-5 - TRBV7-9 14 TGTGCCAGCAGCCTGACAGGGTTGGAAGAGACCCAGTACTTC CASSLTGLEETQYF
- TRBJ2-7 - TRBV10-1 16 TGCGCCAGCAGTGAGTCTGAGAGACAGATCACCTACGAGCAGTACTTC CASSESERQITYEQYF
- TRBJ2-7 - TRBV2 14 TGTGCCACCCAGTGGGGCAAGCTCTCCTACGAGCAGTACTTC CATQWGKLSYEQYF
- TRBJ2-7 few TRBV6-5 15 TGTGCCAGCAGGTCTAATATGGGGAGCTCCTACGAGCAGTACTTC CASRSNMGSSYEQYF
- TRBJ1-6 - TRBV11-2 13 TGTGCCAGCAGCTTAAGCCATAATTCACCCCTCCACTTT CASSLSHNSPLHF
- TRBJ1-1 few TRBV12-2 16 TGTGCAAGTCGCCCGTTCCGCGGACAAGAGAACACTGAAGCTTTCTTT CASRPFRGQENTEAFF
TRBD1 TRBJ1-5 - TRBV11-3 16 TGTGCCAGCAGCCCCCCTTGGACAGGGCCCAATCAGCCCCAGCATTTT CASSPPWTGPNQPQHF
- TRBJ1-2 - TRBV30 13 TGTGCCTGGAGGGCAGGGGTTGGAAGGGGCTACACCTTC CAWRAGVGRGYTF
- TRBJ2-1 - TRBV6-6 16 TGTGCCAGCAGAGCGAGGAGTCACCGAAGGGGGAATGAGCAGTTCTTC CASRARSHRRGNEQFF
TRBD1 TRBJ2-1 - TRBV2 15 TGTGCCAGCAGAGTAGACAGGGGGACAGGCAATGAGCAGTTCTTC CASRVDRGTGNEQFF
- TRBJ1-2 - TRBV11-2 16 TGTGCCAGCAGCTTAGGAGGGTACTTGGATAACTATGGCTACACCTTC CASSLGGYLDNYGYTF
- TRBJ2-3 - TRBV5-1 14 TGCGCCAGCAGCTTGGGGCAGTCCACAGATACGCAGTATTTT CASSLGQSTDTQYF
- TRBJ2-7 - TRBV27 13 TGTGCCAGCAGTATTCGACAGACCTACGAGCAGTACTTC CASSIRQTYEQYF
TRBD1 TRBJ1-2 - TRBV7-9 14 TGTGCCAGCAGCTTAACGGGGACAGCGCATGGCTACACCTTC CASSLTGTAHGYTF
TRBD1 TRBJ2-7 - TRBV19 15 TGTGCCAGTAGTATTGGGGACAGGAGCTCCTACGAGCAGTACTTC CASSIGDRSSYEQYF
TRBD1 TRBJ1-2 once TRBV5-6 14 TGTGCCAGCAGCTTGGCCGAGGGGGCAGGAGGCTACACCTTC CASSLAEGAGGYTF
- TRBJ2-1 - TRBV29-1 10 TGCAGCGTGCGGTTTCGCGGGCAGTTCTTC CSVRFRGQFF
- TRBJ1-1 - TRBV6-1 11 TGTGCCAGCCGGGTCGGCACTGAAGCTTTCTTT CASRVGTEAFF
TRBD2 TRBJ2-7 - TRBV6-1 14 TGTGCCAGCAGTCTTAGCGGGAGTCCCTACGAGCAGTACTTC CASSLSGSPYEQYF
- TRBJ2-2 - TRBV7-2 15 TGTGCCAGCAGCTTAGTAGCGCCGAACACCGGGGAGCTGTTTTTT CASSLVAPNTGELFF
- TRBJ2-1 - TRBV6-1 13 TGTGCCACCAGACTAGGGTCCTACAATGAGCAGTTCTTC CATRLGSYNEQFF
- TRBJ2-7 once TRBV6-5 14 TGTGCCAGCAGTTACGTGGGCAGCTCCTACGAGCAGTACTTC CASSYVGSSYEQYF